This T cell receptor beta chain is drawn from a study of T cell clusters in autoimmune cytopenias. Study-wide background: TRB sequencing had a median about 52,000 reads and 2,000 to 3,000 distinct clonotypes per sample. Overall study findings and caveats: Physiological T cell clusters of healthy donors were apparently absent in primary autoimmune cytopenia patients. TRB repertoire shifts in secondary cytopenia and chronic lymphocytic leukemia mostly reflected lymphoma, not autoimmunity. Exclusive TRB clusters were about 3-fold more numerous in healthy donors than in active autoimmune hepatitis.

This CDR3 is built from 14 residues. Germline CDR1 is MNHEY and CDR2 is SVGAGI. On this clonotype: The antigen remains undetermined.

TRB rearrangements were amplified by touch-down multiplex PCR with mixed TRB-A/B primers. One entry per CDR3 protein, without DNA, is what TCRdb gives after re-calling the multiplex PCR reads. This table lists roughly 3,000 distinct CDR3 sequences. TRB was amplified from about 260 ng of peripheral blood genomic DNA per sample. The chain employs TRBV6-5 and TRBJ1-5; TCRdb selects TRBD1, and the lack of DNA leaves this call unchecked. The clonotype was recovered from a human donor with an autoimmune cytopenia or autoimmune hepatitis (not recorded which). The specimen was peripheral blood. The CDR3 protein is CASSLTGQAQPQHF.